This TCR beta chain was sequenced in a study of identifying expanded T cells in peripheral blood. Assay used: immunoSEQ multiplex PCR; TCRdb lists only in-frame clones, some missing. This table holds around 130,000 clones, 65% to 90% found once. In its sample, this clone was seen once. The CDR3 is 14 residues long. The germline V gene has CDR1 SNHLY and CDR2 FYNNEI. Trimming cost V 9 bases and J 0 bases; bases outside gene matches: 8. The chain joins TRBV2 to TRBJ2-7; TRBD2 matches 7 bases. The receptor was derived from a person aged 18 to 70 in good health. The sequencing sample was made of blood. The chain's CDR3 is CASTSGGSSYEQYF. CDR3 coding DNA: TGTGCCAGTACTAGTGGCGGGAGCTCCTACGAGCAGTACTTC.